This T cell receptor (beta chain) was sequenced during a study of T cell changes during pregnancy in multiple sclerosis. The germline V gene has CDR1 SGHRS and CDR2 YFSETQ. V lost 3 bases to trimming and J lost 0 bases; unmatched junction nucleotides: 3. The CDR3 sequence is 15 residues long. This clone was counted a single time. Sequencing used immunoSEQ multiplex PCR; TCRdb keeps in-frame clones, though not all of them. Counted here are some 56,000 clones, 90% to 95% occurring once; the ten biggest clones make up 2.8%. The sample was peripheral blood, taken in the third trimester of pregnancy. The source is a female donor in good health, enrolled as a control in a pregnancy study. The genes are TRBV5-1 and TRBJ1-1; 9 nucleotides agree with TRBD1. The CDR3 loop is CASSSRTGVNTEAFF. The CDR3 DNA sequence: TGCGCCAGCAGCTCCCGGACAGGGGTGAACACTGAAGCTTTCTTT.